The text below deals with one T cell receptor (beta chain). Each participant's cohort was designated according to participant-reported clinical history. The sample originates from a study of blood T cell repertoires in COVID-19. Looking at the study overall: PBMCs, B-cell-depleted T cells, or T cells were the source of the cDNA or gDNA that made up the material.

Assay: immunoSEQ multiplex PCR; the TCRdb copy retains only in-frame clones and omits some. The table lists 200,000 to 300,000 clones, more than 70% of them singletons. The CDR3 sequence is 13 residues long. Trimming at V came to 7 bases and at J to 13 bases, leaving 15 bases not matched to a gene. The sequence derives from a woman aged 40 to 50 with acute COVID-19. This rearrangement joins TRBV12-3 or TRBV12-4 to TRBJ1-2; 7 bases line up with TRBD1. Sequencing was done on a sample of PBMCs or T cells enriched from blood (not recorded which). CDR3 region: CASIPGQIPMRTF. CDR3 nucleotide sequence: TGTGCCAGCATCCCGGGACAGATACCTATGCGCACCTTC.